In this sample, the clone carrying this T cell receptor beta chain turned up once. Two negative PCRs, clearance, or symptom resolution had been documented for recovered Cohort 3 donors. These data come from a study of blood T cell repertoires in COVID-19. Study in general: Sites across the United States, Italy and Spain contributed samples from acute and convalescent COVID-19.

Some clones are missing from TCRdb's copy, which holds only in-frame ones; the method was immunoSEQ multiplex PCR. The table shows approximately 400,000 clones, with 87% occurring only once. Germline-derived CDR1 and CDR2 are LNHDA and SQIVND (reference sequence). Trimming left V 4 bases short and J 4 bases short, with 7 bases between. The CDR3 runs to 13 residues. This rearrangement joins TRBV19 to TRBJ2-2; TRBD1 might be the D (6 bases). The clonotype was recovered from a man aged 25 to 45 who had recovered from COVID-19. Input material: PBMCs or T cells enriched from blood (not recorded which). In nucleotides, the CDR3 is TGTGCCAGTAGTACACAGGGCACCGGGGAGCTGTTTTTT. Residues: CASSTQGTGELFF.